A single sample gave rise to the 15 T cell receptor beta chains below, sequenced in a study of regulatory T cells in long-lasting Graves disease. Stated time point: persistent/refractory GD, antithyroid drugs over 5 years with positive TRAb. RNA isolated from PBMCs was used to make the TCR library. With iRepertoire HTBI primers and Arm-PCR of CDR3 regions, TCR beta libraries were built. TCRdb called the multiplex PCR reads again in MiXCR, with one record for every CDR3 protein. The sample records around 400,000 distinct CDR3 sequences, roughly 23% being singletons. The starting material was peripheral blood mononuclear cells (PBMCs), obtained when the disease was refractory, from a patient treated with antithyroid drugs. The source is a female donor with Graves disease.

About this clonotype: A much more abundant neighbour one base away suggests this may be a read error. The CDR3 nucleotides read TGTGCCAGCATTGGAGCAGGGTTCTACAAGCAGTACTTC. Its protein is CASIGAGFYKQYF. V and J are TRBV28 and TRBJ2-7; maybe TRBD1 (5 bases). The germline V gene has CDR1 MDHEN and CDR2 SYDVKM. The CDR3 runs to 13 residues.

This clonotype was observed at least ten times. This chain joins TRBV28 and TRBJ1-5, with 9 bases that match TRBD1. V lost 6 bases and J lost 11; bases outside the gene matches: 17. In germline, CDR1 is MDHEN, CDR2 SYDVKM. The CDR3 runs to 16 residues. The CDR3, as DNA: TGTGCCAGCAGCTTGGCAACGGGACAGGGTTCGGGAGCCCAGCATTTT. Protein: CASSLATGQGSGAQHF.

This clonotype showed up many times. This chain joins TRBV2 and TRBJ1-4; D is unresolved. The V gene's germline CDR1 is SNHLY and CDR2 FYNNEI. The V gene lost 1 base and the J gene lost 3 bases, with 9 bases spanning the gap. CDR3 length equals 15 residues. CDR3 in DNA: TGTGCCAGCAGTGAAGAAGTGGACTCTAATGAAAAACTGTTTTTT. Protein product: CASSEEVDSNEKLFF.

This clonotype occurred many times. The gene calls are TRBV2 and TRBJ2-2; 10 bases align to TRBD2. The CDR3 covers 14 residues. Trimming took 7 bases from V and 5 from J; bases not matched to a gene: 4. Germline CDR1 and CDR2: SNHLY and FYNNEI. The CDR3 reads CASTGLAVTGELFF. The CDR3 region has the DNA TGTGCCAGCACAGGACTAGCGGTAACCGGGGAGCTGTTTTTT.

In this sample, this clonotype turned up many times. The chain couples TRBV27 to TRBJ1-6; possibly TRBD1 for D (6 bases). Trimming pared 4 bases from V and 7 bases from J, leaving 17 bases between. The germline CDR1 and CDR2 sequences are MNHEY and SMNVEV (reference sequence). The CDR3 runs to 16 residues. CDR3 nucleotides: TGTGCCAGCAGTTCATTCATACAGGGACGGAATTCACCCCTCCACTTT. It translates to CASSSFIQGRNSPLHF.

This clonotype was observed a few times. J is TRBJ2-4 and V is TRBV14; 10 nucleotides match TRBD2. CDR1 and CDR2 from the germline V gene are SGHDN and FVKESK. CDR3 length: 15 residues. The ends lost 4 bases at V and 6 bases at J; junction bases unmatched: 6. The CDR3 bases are TGTGCCAGCAGCCCTAGCGGGAGCAGAACAAACATTCAGTACTTC. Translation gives CASSPSGSRTNIQYF. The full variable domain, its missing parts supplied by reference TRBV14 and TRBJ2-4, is EAGVTQFPSHSVIEKGQTVTLRCDPISGHDNLYWYRRVMGKEIKFLLHFVKESKQDESGMPNNRFLAERTGGTYSTLKVQPAELEDSGVYFCASSPSGSRTNIQYFGAGTRLSVL.

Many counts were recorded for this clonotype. The DNA of the CDR3 is TGTGCCAGCAGCCACCAGCAGGGCTCTGGGGCCAACGTCCTGACTTTC. The encoded protein is CASSHQQGSGANVLTF. The chain has TRBV12-3 or TRBV12-4 and TRBJ2-6; D perhaps matches TRBD1 (5 bases). The CDR3 covers 16 residues. The ends were cut back, 6 bases at V and 0 bases at J, with 12 bases in the middle.

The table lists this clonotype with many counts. The CDR3 DNA follows: TGTGCCAGCAGTCCCACGGGACATACCTACGAGCAGTACTTC. Its protein is CASSPTGHTYEQYF. V is TRBV7-3 and J is TRBJ2-7; D is perhaps TRBD1 (6 bases). CDR1 and CDR2 from the germline V gene are SGHTA and FQGTGA. The CDR3 covers 14 residues. V shed 6 bases and J shed 2 bases, with 14 bases lying between them.

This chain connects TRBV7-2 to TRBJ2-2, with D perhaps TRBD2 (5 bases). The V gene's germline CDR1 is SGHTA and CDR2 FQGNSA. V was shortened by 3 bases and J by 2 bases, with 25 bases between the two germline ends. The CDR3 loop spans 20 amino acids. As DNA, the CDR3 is TGTGCCAGCAGCTTCCTTAGGGTGGCTAGCAGGAGCCGTAACACCGGGGAGCTGTTTTTT. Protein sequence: CASSFLRVASRSRNTGELFF.

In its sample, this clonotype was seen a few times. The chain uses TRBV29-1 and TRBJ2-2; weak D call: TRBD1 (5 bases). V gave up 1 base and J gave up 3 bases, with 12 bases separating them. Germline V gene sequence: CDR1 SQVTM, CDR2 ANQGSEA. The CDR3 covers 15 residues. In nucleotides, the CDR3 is TGCAGCGTTGAAGGGCAGGGAAAGTACACCGGGGAGCTGTTTTTT. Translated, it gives CSVEGQGKYTGELFF.

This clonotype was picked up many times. CDR3 amino acids: CASSPTGGGGPGGYTF. As DNA, the CDR3 is TGTGCCAGCAGTCCGACGGGGGGGGGTGGCCCCGGCGGCTACACCTTC. This chain links TRBV27 with TRBJ1-2, with a possible D match to TRBD1 (5 bases). Trimming took off 5 bases at V and 8 bases at J, with 24 bases between the two ends. The CDR3 contains 16 residues. CDR1 MNHEY and CDR2 SMNVEV come from the germline V gene (reference sequence).

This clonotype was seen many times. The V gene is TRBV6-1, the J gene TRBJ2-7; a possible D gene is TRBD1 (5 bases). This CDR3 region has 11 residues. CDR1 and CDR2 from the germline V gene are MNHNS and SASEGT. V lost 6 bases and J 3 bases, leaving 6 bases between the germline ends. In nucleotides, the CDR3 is TGTGCCAGCAGGGGGCTCTACGAGCAGTACTTC. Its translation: CASRGLYEQYF.

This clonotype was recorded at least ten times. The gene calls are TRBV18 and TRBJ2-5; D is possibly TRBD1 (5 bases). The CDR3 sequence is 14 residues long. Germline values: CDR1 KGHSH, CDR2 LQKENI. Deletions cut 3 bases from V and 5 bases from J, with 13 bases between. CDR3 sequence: CASSPKQVSETQYF. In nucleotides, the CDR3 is TGTGCCAGCTCACCTAAACAGGTCTCGGAGACCCAGTACTTC.

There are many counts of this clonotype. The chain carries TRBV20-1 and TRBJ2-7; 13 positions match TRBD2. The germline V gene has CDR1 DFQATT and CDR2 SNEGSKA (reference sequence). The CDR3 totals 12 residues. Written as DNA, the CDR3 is TGCGGGACTAGCGGGAAAAATTACGAGCAGTACTTC. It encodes CGTSGKNYEQYF.

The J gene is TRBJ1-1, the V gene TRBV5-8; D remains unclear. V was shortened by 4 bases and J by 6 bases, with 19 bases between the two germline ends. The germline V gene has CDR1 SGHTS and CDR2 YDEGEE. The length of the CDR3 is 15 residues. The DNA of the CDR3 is TGTGCCAGCAGCCCCCCCCCTCGAGAAAATCCTGAAGCTTTCTTT. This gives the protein CASSPPPRENPEAFF.